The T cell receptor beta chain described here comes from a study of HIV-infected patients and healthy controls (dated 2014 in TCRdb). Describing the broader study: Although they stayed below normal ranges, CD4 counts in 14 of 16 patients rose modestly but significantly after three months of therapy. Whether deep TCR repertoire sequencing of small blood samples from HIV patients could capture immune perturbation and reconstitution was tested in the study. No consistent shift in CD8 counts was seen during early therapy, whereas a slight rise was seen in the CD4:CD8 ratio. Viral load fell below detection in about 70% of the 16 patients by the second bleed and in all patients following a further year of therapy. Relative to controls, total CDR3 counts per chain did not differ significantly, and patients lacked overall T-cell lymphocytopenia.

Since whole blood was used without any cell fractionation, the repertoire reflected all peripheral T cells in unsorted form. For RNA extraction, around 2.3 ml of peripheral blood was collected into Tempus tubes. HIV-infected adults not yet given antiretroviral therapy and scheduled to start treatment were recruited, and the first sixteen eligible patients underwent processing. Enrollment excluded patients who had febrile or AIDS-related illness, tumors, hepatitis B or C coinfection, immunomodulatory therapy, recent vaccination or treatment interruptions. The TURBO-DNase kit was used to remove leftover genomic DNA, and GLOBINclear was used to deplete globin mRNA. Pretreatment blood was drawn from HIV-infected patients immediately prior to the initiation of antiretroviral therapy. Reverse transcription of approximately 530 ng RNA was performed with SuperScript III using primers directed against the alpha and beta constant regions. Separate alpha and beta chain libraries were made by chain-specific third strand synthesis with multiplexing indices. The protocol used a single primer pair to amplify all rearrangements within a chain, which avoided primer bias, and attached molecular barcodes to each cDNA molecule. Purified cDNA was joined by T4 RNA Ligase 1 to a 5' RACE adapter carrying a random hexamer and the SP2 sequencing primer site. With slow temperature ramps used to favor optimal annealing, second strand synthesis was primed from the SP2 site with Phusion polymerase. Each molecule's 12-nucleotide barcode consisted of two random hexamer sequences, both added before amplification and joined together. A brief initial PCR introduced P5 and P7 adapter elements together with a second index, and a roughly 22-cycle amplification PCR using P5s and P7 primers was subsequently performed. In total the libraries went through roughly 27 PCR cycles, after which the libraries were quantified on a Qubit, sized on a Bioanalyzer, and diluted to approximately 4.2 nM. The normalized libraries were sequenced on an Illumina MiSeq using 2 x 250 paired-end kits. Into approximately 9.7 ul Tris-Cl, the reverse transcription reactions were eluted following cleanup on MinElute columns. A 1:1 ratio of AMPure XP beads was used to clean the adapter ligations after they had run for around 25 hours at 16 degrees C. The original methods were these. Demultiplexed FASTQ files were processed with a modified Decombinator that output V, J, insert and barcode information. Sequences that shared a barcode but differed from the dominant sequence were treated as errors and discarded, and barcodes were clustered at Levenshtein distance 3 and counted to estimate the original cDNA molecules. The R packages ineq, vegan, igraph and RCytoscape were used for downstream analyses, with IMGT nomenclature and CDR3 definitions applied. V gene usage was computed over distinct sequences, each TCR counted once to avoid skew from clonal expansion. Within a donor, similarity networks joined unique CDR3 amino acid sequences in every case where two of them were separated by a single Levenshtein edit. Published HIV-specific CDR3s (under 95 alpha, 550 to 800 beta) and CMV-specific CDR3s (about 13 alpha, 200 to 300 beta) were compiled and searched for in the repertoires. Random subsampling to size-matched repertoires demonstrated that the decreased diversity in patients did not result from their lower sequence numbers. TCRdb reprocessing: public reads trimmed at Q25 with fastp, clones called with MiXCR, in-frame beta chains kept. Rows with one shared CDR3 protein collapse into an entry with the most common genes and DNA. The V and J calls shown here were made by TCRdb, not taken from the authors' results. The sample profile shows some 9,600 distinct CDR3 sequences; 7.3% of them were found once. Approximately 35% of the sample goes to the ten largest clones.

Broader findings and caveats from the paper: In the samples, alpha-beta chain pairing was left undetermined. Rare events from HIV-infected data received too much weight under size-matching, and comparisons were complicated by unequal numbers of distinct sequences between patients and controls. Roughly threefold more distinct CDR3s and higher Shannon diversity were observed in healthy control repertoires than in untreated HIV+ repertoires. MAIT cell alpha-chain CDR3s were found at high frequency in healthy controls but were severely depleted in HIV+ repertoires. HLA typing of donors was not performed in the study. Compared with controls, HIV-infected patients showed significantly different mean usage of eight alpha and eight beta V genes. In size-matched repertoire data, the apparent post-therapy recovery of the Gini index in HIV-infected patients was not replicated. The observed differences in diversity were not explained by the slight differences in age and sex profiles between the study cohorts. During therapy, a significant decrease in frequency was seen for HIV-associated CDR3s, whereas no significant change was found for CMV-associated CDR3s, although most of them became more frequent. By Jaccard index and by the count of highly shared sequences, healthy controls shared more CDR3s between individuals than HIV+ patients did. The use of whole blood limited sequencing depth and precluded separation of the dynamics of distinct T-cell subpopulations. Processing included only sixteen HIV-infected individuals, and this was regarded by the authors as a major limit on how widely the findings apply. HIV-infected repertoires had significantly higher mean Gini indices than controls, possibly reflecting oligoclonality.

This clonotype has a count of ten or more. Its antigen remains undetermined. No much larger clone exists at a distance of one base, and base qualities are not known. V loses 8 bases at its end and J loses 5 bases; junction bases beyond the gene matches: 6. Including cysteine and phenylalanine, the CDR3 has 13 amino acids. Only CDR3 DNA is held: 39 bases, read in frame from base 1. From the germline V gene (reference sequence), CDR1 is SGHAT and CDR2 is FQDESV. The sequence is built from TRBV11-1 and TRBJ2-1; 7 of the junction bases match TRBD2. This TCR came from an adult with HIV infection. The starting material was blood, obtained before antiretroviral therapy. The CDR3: CASVAGVHNEQFF. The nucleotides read TGTGCCAGCGTTGCGGGGGTCCACAATGAGCAGTTCTTC.